This T cell receptor (beta chain) came from a study of T cells after yellow fever vaccination. This CDR3 is built from 21 residues. Per the germline V gene, CDR1 is SEHNR and CDR2 is FQNEAQ (reference sequence). V shed 2 bases and J shed 0 bases, with 26 bases lying between them. This clonotype showed up many times. The antigen remains unidentified. Study findings and constraints: Contaminating bulk clonotypes could be abundant in FACS-sorted repertoires. Few clonotypes appeared in both CD4 and CD8 compartments.

By 5'RACE template switching, TCR cDNA was produced, with a universal primer site and UMIs added in the process. TCRdb analysed the 5' RACE reads with MiXCR anew, one entry per CDR3 protein. The sample lists roughly 50,000 distinct CDR3 sequences; 7.4% were seen once. Sequencing used CD8+ T cells sorted from PBMCs, obtained around 15 days after the first yellow fever vaccination. The chain uses TRBV7-9 and TRBJ2-1, with D possibly being TRBD1 or TRBD2 (6 bases each). The receptor comes from a man younger than 35 who received the YFV17D yellow fever vaccine. This chain's CDR3 is CASSLFNIRGPPHISYNEQFF. CDR3 in DNA: TGTGCCAGCAGCTTATTCAATATTCGGGGGCCACCCCATATCTCCTACAATGAGCAGTTCTTC. The whole variable domain, filled in from reference TRBV7-9 and TRBJ2-1, reads DTGVSQNPRHKITKRGQNVTFRCDPISEHNRLYWYRQTLGQGPEFLTYFQNEAQLEKSRLLSDRFSAERPKGSFSTLEIQRTEQGDSAMYLCASSLFNIRGPPHISYNEQFFGPGTRLTVL.